Each of the 30 T cell receptor beta chains below was sequenced from the same sample in a study of naive and memory T cell subsets. A UMI-containing oligonucleotide was joined by 3' ligation to the TCR cDNA template. The SP2 primer and nested alpha and beta constant region primers amplified ligated cDNA in four rounds. Via MiXCR, TCRdb re-called the 5' RACE reads, giving one row per CDR3 protein. Among roughly 48,000 distinct CDR3 sequences listed, 4% to 5% were seen once. The receptors stem from a female donor in good health.

This clonotype has ten or more counts. The J gene is TRBJ2-2, the V gene TRBV6-5; D may match TRBD1 or TRBD2 (5 bases each). Germline V lookup: CDR1 MNHEY, CDR2 SVGAGI. The CDR3 sequence is 16 residues long. Deletions cut 5 bases from V and 5 bases from J, with 18 bases between. CDR3 residues: CASSTPGPGRTGELFF. CDR3 in DNA: TGTGCCAGCAGTACTCCCGGACCAGGGAGAACCGGGGAGCTGTTTTTT.

This clonotype was observed at least ten times. CDR3 residues: CASRGRTSRGQNNEQFF. In DNA, the CDR3 is TGTGCCAGCAGGGGACGGACTAGCCGTGGTCAAAACAATGAGCAGTTCTTC. V usage is TRBV6-6 and J usage is TRBJ2-1; 8 bases match TRBD2. V was clipped by 6 bases and J by 5 bases; unmatched bases: 15. In germline, CDR1 is MNHNY, CDR2 SVGAGI (reference sequence). The CDR3 loop spans 17 amino acids.

In this sample, this clonotype turned up many times. The chain carries TRBV18 and TRBJ1-2, with D unresolved. Germline-derived CDR1 and CDR2 are KGHSH and LQKENI. Trimming stripped 4 bases from V and 3 bases from J, with 6 bases between. The CDR3 is 12 residues long. CDR3 in amino acids: CASSQKDYGYTF. For the CDR3, the DNA is TGTGCCAGCTCACAAAAGGACTATGGCTACACCTTC.

Of note for this clonotype: Possible read error: a much larger clone is one base away. This rearrangement joins TRBV5-1 to TRBJ1-1; D gene unclear. The CDR3 sequence is 15 residues long. Trimming cost V 3 bases and J 1 base, with 13 bases left between them. Germline lookup yields CDR1 SGHRS and CDR2 YFSETQ. For the CDR3, the DNA is TGCGCCAGCAGCTGGTCCCGGAGGAGGAACACTGAAGCTTTCTTT. It specifies CASSWSRRRNTEAFF.

This clonotype has at least ten counts. This sequence joins TRBV3-1 and TRBJ2-7; no firm D call. V lost 1 base and J lost 7, with 2 bases in between. Germline CDR1 and CDR2: LGHDT and YNNKEL (reference sequence). The CDR3 totals 10 residues. CDR3 protein: CASSQGEQYF. CDR3 nucleotide sequence: TGTGCCAGCAGCCAAGGGGAGCAGTACTTC.

Ten or more counts support this clonotype. The gene calls are TRBV20-1 and TRBJ2-2; 10 bases line up with TRBD1. The germline V gene encodes CDR1 DFQATT and CDR2 SNEGSKA (reference sequence). Trimming at V came to 3 bases and at J to 0 bases, leaving 7 bases not matched to a gene. CDR3 length: 17 residues. This CDR3 is CSARRDRGTPNTGELFF. DNA for the CDR3: TGCAGTGCTAGGCGGGACAGGGGTACACCGAACACCGGGGAGCTGTTTTTT.

This clonotype has at least ten counts. The V and J genes are TRBV2 and TRBJ2-2, with a possible D match to TRBD2 (6 bases). Germline CDR1 and CDR2: SNHLY and FYNNEI. Deletions cut 8 bases from V and 6 bases from J, with 13 bases between. This CDR3 spans 13 amino acids. CDR3 sequence: CASYRDSAGELFF. The DNA of the CDR3 is TGTGCCAGCTACCGGGACTCGGCCGGGGAGCTGTTTTTT.

Comment on this clonotype: A read error may produce the germline difference seen at one junction end. The genes are TRBV27 and TRBJ2-1; 8 bases line up with TRBD2. CDR1 is MNHEY, CDR2 SMNVEV, per germline (reference sequence). CDR3 length equals 14 residues. The CDR3 protein is CASSFGATGTSVLF. The CDR3 DNA reads as TGTGCCAGCAGTTTTGGCGCAACCGGGACTAGTGTGCTCTTC.

This clonotype was counted many times. The V and J genes are TRBV6-2 or TRBV6-3 and TRBJ1-5; 7 bases are a match to TRBD1. Germline lookup yields CDR1 MNHEY and CDR2 SVGEGT. The CDR3 loop spans 17 amino acids. V lost 3 bases and J lost 1; bases outside the gene matches: 9. The CDR3 region is CASSYVTGDLSNQPQHF. DNA of the CDR3: TGTGCCAGCAGTTATGTCACAGGGGACTTAAGCAATCAGCCCCAGCATTTT.

Note on this clonotype: A much larger clone differs from this one at a single base, so this may be a read error. The chain couples TRBV7-9 to TRBJ2-7; tentatively, D is TRBD2 (6 bases). The CDR3 spans 14 residues. Trimming shortened V by 2 bases and J by 3 bases, and 11 bases separated the two germline ends. The germline V gene has CDR1 SEHNR and CDR2 FQNEAQ (reference sequence). Here the CDR3 DNA reads TGTGCCAGCAGCTTATATGCTAGCGTCTACGAGCAGTACTTC. Translated, it gives CASSLYASVYEQYF.

The rearrangement links TRBV12-3 or TRBV12-4 to TRBJ2-6; 11 bases fit TRBD2. The CDR3 is made up of 17 amino acids. Germline trimming cut 5 bases from V and 0 bases from J; bases unmatched to any gene: 3. This CDR3 reads CASSLGTSGSGANVLTF. In DNA, the CDR3 is TGTGCCAGCAGTCTTGGGACTAGCGGCTCTGGGGCCAACGTCCTGACTTTC.

In its sample, this clonotype was seen many times. This chain connects TRBV6-6 to TRBJ1-1; D not certain. Germline V lookup: CDR1 MNHNY, CDR2 SVGAGI (reference sequence). This CDR3 region has 11 residues. Between the trimmed V and J ends, which lost 8 bases and 1 base, there was a span of 5 bases. The CDR3 region is CASQTNTEAFF. In DNA form, the CDR3 reads TGTGCCAGCCAGACGAACACTGAAGCTTTCTTT.

This clonotype was seen ten or more times. The V call is TRBV6-6, the J call TRBJ2-3; 8 bases fit TRBD2. Germline lookup yields CDR1 MNHNY and CDR2 SVGAGI (reference sequence). The V and J ends lost 10 bases and 4 bases, in that order; junction bases with no gene match: 16. The CDR3 extends over 16 amino acids. As DNA, the CDR3 is TGTGCCACAGTACTAGCGGCCCGCGGGCATTCAGATACGCAGTATTTT. It yields the protein CATVLAARGHSDTQYF.

This clonotype was recorded at least ten times. V is TRBV29-1 and J is TRBJ2-5; D is uncertain. This CDR3 is built from 10 residues. Germline CDR1 and CDR2: SQVTM and ANQGSEA. Between the trimmed V and J ends, which lost 5 bases and 5 bases, there was a span of 6 bases. Here the CDR3 DNA reads TGCAGCGTTTGGTGGGAGACCCAGTACTTC. The encoded protein is CSVWWETQYF.

This clonotype was found many times. The CDR3 reads CASQTGGRLQPQHF. CDR3 coding DNA: TGTGCCAGCCAGACAGGGGGCCGGCTTCAGCCCCAGCATTTT. The chain uses TRBV7-9 and TRBJ1-5, with 10 positions matching TRBD1. Looked up from germline, CDR1 is SEHNR and CDR2 is FQNEAQ (reference sequence). The V and J ends lost 8 bases and 6 bases, in that order; junction bases with no gene match: 7. The CDR3 totals 14 residues.

V usage is TRBV5-1 and J usage is TRBJ2-1; D might be TRBD2 (6 bases). CDR3 size: 15 residues. Germline V gene lookup returns CDR1 SGHRS and CDR2 YFSETQ. V dropped 1 base and J dropped 5 bases, with 13 bases sitting between them. The CDR3 DNA follows: TGCGCCAGCAGCTTGATTGTCGGAGGGGACAATGAGCAGTTCTTC. It is translated as CASSLIVGGDNEQFF.

The sample holds many counts of this clonotype. This chain uses TRBV6-5 with TRBJ1-3; D is unresolved. Germline V gene sequence: CDR1 MNHEY, CDR2 SVGAGI. V lost 2 bases and J 7 bases, leaving 12 bases between the germline ends. This CDR3 contains 14 residues. As DNA, the CDR3 is TGTGCCAGCAGTTACCGGACGGCGGGGAACACCATATATTTT. This translates into CASSYRTAGNTIYF.

This clonotype appeared many times. The genes are TRBV7-2 and TRBJ2-7, with TRBD1 identical over 10 bases. There are 23 residues in the CDR3. The trim removed 4 bases at V and 6 bases at J, leaving 33 bases unmatched. Looked up from germline, CDR1 is SGHTA and CDR2 is FQGNSA. Here the CDR3 reads CASSSTPGTGVPLPILTLCEQYF. Here the CDR3 DNA reads TGTGCCAGCAGCTCCACCCCGGGGACAGGGGTCCCCTTACCCATTTTGACTCTCTGCGAGCAGTACTTC.

A few counts support this clonotype. The V and J genes are TRBV30 and TRBJ2-6; no definite D call. The V and J ends lost 0 bases and 1 base respectively, with 13 bases between them. Germline V gene data show CDR1 as GTSNPN and CDR2 as SVGIG (reference sequence). The CDR3 consists of 17 residues. The CDR3 sequence: CAWSVGTRRSGANVLTF. CDR3 bases: TGTGCCTGGAGTGTGGGCACCCGGCGGTCTGGGGCCAACGTCCTGACTTTC.

In its sample, this clonotype was seen many times. The chain couples TRBV25-1 to TRBJ2-7; D is undetermined. V dropped 0 bases and J dropped 2 bases, with 8 bases sitting between them. The CDR3 spans 14 residues. Germline CDR1 MGHDK, CDR2 SYGVNS. For the CDR3, the DNA is TGTGCCAGCAGTGAATATAAAGTCCCCTACGAGCAGTACTTC. This gives the protein CASSEYKVPYEQYF.

Many counts were recorded for this clonotype. This chain links TRBV9 with TRBJ2-1, with 10 bases matching TRBD2. There are 16 residues in the CDR3. Germline loops: CDR1 SGDLS, CDR2 YYNGEE. V was clipped by 4 bases and J by 5 bases; unmatched bases: 9. CDR3 region: CASSSVAGGVHNEQFF. CDR3 bases: TGTGCCAGCAGCTCCGTAGCGGGAGGAGTACACAATGAGCAGTTCTTC.

This clonotype is judged medium-sized. For the CDR3, the DNA is TGTGCCAGCAGCTCAGGGGGAGAGACCCAGTACTTC. It specifies CASSSGGETQYF. The chain combines TRBV11-2 with TRBJ2-5, with TRBD1 matching over 7 bases. Germline V gives CDR1 SGHAT, CDR2 FQNNGV. The CDR3 covers 12 residues. Trimming at V came to 4 bases and at J to 4 bases, leaving 0 bases not matched to a gene.

The chain combines TRBV2 with TRBJ2-5; no clear D gene. The V end was cut by 6 bases, the J end by 2 bases, with 13 bases between. CDR3 length: 14 amino acids. Germline assignment: CDR1 SNHLY and CDR2 FYNNEI. This CDR3 reads CASRGPPVQETQYF. The CDR3, as DNA: TGTGCCAGCAGGGGTCCCCCCGTACAAGAGACCCAGTACTTC. The full variable domain, its missing parts supplied by reference TRBV2 and TRBJ2-5, is EPEVTQTPSHQVTQMGQEVILRCVPISNHLYFYWYRQILGQKVEFLVSFYNNEISEKSEIFDDQFSVERPDGSNFTLKIRSTKLEDSAMYFCASRGPPVQETQYFGPGTRLLVL.

This clonotype was counted ten times or more. This chain joins TRBV11-2 and TRBJ1-1, with 7 bases matching TRBD1. The CDR3 totals 19 residues. With 4 bases clipped from V and 4 bases from J, the junction kept 21 bases outside the gene matches. Germline lookup yields CDR1 SGHAT and CDR2 FQNNGV. CDR3 bases: TGTGCCAGCAGCTCCTCTCGCCATACAAGGACAGGAATGGCCACTGAAGCTTTCTTT. It specifies CASSSSRHTRTGMATEAFF.

The sample holds many counts of this clonotype. J is TRBJ1-2 and V is TRBV12-5, with 8 bases that match TRBD1. V lost 0 bases, J lost 2 bases, and 29 bases stayed unmatched. From germline, CDR1 is LGHNT and CDR2 FRNRAP. This CDR3 has 24 amino acids. The CDR3 reads CASGLVAVRSEEGTGRLSNYGYTF. DNA for the CDR3: TGTGCTAGTGGTTTGGTGGCAGTAAGGAGCGAGGAGGGGACAGGCAGACTATCGAACTATGGCTACACCTTC.

The sample holds a few counts of this clonotype. This chain connects TRBV15 to TRBJ2-5, with TRBD1 matching 7 bases. CDR1 is LNHNV, CDR2 YYDKDF, per germline (reference sequence). With 3 bases clipped from V and 2 bases from J, the junction kept 9 bases outside the gene matches. The CDR3 totals 16 residues. CDR3 region: CATSRTGSRSQETQYF. The CDR3 bases are TGTGCCACCAGCAGGACAGGGTCCCGCTCTCAAGAGACCCAGTACTTC.

The chain combines TRBV19 with TRBJ2-1, with 7 bases that match TRBD2. The CDR3 is 13 amino acids. Germline CDR1 reads LNHDA; CDR2 reads SQIVND (reference sequence). The V and J ends lost 8 bases and 10 bases, in that order; junction bases with no gene match: 11. The CDR3 here is CASGLAAFQEQFF. DNA of the CDR3: TGTGCCAGTGGGCTAGCGGCCTTCCAGGAGCAGTTCTTC.

This clonotype was observed at least ten times. The chain joins TRBV27 to TRBJ2-1; 10 bases agree with TRBD2. This CDR3 comprises 19 residues. V shed 6 bases, J shed 1 base, and the junction held 15 bases outside the gene matches. Germline V gene sequence: CDR1 MNHEY, CDR2 SMNVEV (reference sequence). The chain's CDR3 is CASRIVGSGRALSYNEQFF. The CDR3 bases are TGTGCCAGCAGAATCGTAGGAAGCGGGAGGGCCTTATCCTACAATGAGCAGTTCTTC.

In this sample, this clonotype turned up many times. This rearrangement joins TRBV7-9 to TRBJ2-7; D is perhaps TRBD1 (5 bases). The CDR3 consists of 12 residues. Trimming removed 11 bases from V and 4 bases from J, with 15 bases in between. The germline gives CDR1 SEHNR, CDR2 FQNEAQ (reference sequence). Here the CDR3 DNA reads TGTGCCTGTGGACAACCGGAGTACGAGCAGTACTTC. Translated, it gives CACGQPEYEQYF.

Ten or more counts support this clonotype. The chain carries TRBV2 and TRBJ2-5; the D gene is possibly TRBD1 (5 bases). V shed 5 bases and J shed 2 bases, with 15 bases lying between them. The CDR3 is 15 amino acids. In germline, CDR1 is SNHLY, CDR2 FYNNEI. CDR3 in amino acids: CASSLGPRQQETQYF. The CDR3 bases are TGTGCCAGCAGTCTGGGGCCTAGACAACAAGAGACCCAGTACTTC.